The rows below give T cell receptor beta chains drawn from one sample of a study of blood T cell repertoires in COVID-19. Libraries were prepared by immunoSEQ multiplex PCR; TCRdb keeps only in-frame clonotypes and omits some of them. Here the sample spans 100,000 to 150,000 clones, approximately 74% being singletons. The sample taken for sequencing was peripheral blood. All receptors derive from a man between 60 and 70 years old with acute or convalescent COVID-19. Both conserved end residues are part of each CDR3. Each record gives: V gene, D gene, clone size, J gene, CDR3 DNA, CDR3 protein. A D gene is named only where the DNA matches it firmly. Expanded clones are given a class, and other clones once, few, many or no size at all.

>TRBV29-1|-|-|TRBJ2-5
TGCAGCGTTGGACAGGGAGGAGAGACCCAGTACTTC
CSVGQGGETQYF
>TRBV25-1|-|-|TRBJ2-3
TGTGCCAGCCTTTCGGAGGGCGCAGATACGCAGTATTTT
CASLSEGADTQYF
>TRBV7-9|-|few|TRBJ2-7
TGTGCCAGCAGCCGAGGGACTCTATGGGCGTTCGAGCAGTACTTC
CASSRGTLWAFEQYF
>TRBV10-3|-|once|TRBJ1-1
TGTGCCATCAGTGACGGGGGGCGTAACACTGAAGCTTTCTTT
CAISDGGRNTEAFF
>TRBV7-9|TRBD2|-|TRBJ2-7
TGTGCCAGCAGCCCTCTAGCGGGCGGCTCGCAGTACTTC
CASSPLAGGSQYF
>TRBV6-4|-|-|TRBJ1-1
TGTGCCAGCAGTGACTTCAGTAAGAACACTGAAGCTTTCTTT
CASSDFSKNTEAFF
>TRBV9|TRBD2|-|TRBJ2-1
TGTGCCAGCAGTTCAGGACTAGTTAACGAGCAGTTCTTC
CASSSGLVNEQFF
>TRBV5-1|TRBD1|-|TRBJ2-2
TGCGCCAGCAGACCGACAGGGACGAACACCGGGGAGCTGTTTTTT
CASRPTGTNTGELFF
>TRBV9|TRBD2|-|TRBJ2-1
TGTGCCAGCAGCGCTAGCGGGAGTCAATCCAATGAGCAGTTCTTC
CASSASGSQSNEQFF
>TRBV18|-|few|TRBJ2-7
TGTGCCAGCTCCCCGCCGGGGATCTTTCCTAACGAGCAGTACTTC
CASSPPGIFPNEQYF
>TRBV19|TRBD1|few|TRBJ1-5
TGTGCCAGTAGTATAGGAGGGGGCAAAACCAATCAGCCCCAGCATTTT
CASSIGGGKTNQPQHF
>TRBV6-5|-|-|TRBJ1-5
TGTGCCAGCAATAGGGCGGGGGAAAGCAATCAGCCCCAGCATTTT
CASNRAGESNQPQHF
>TRBV5-1|-|-|TRBJ1-6
TGCGCCAGCAGCGCGAGCTCCTATAATTCACCCCTCCACTTT
CASSASSYNSPLHF
>TRBV6-5|TRBD1|-|TRBJ2-5
TGTGCCAGCAGTACTACAGGGGGCAGCGGGACCCAGTACTTC
CASSTTGGSGTQYF
>TRBV2|-|-|TRBJ1-1
TGTGCCAGCAGGTTTGGACAGCTGAACACTGAAGCTTTCTTT
CASRFGQLNTEAFF
>TRBV30|-|-|TRBJ2-5
TGTGCCTGGAAACCAGGGATTCTAGAGACCCAGTACTTC
CAWKPGILETQYF
>TRBV30|TRBD2|-|TRBJ2-7
TGTGCCTGGACCCGGTGGGGGACTAGCGGCTACGAGCAGTACTTC
CAWTRWGTSGYEQYF
>TRBV9|TRBD1|-|TRBJ1-6
TGTGCCAGCAGCGCAAGTAGAACCGGGACAGCAGATTCACCCCTCCACTTT
CASSASRTGTADSPLHF
>TRBV30|-|few|TRBJ1-1
TGTGCCTGGAGCAGAACAGGGAACACTGAAGCTTTCTTT
CAWSRTGNTEAFF
>TRBV2|TRBD1|-|TRBJ1-5
TGTGCCAGCAGTGAGGACAGGGGGAACAATCAGCCCCAGCATTTT
CASSEDRGNNQPQHF
>TRBV18|-|-|TRBJ2-7
TGTGCCAGCTCAGGAGAAACCTACGAGCAGTACTTC
CASSGETYEQYF
>TRBV12-3/TRBV12-4|-|few|TRBJ2-6
TGTGCCAGCATGCTAACTGGGGCCAACGTCCTGACTTTC
CASMLTGANVLTF
>TRBV19|TRBD1|-|TRBJ1-1
TGTGCCAGTAGTTCAAACAGGGGGGACACTGAAGCTTTCTTT
CASSSNRGDTEAFF
>TRBV28|-|-|TRBJ1-1
TGTGCCAGCACCCCATCCCCCAGGGGTTGGACTGAAGCTTTCTTT
CASTPSPRGWTEAFF
>TRBV7-2|-|-|TRBJ1-6
TGTGCCAGCAGCTTAGCTATTCCAGCGAGCTCCTATAATTCACCCCTCCACTTT
CASSLAIPASSYNSPLHF
>TRBV10-2|-|once|TRBJ1-6
TGCGCCAGCAGTGAATCGGGGGGATATGATAATTCACCCCTCCACTTT
CASSESGGYDNSPLHF
>TRBV6-5|-|-|TRBJ2-6
TGTGCCAGCACTGTGCGGGGTTCCGGGGCCAACGTCCTGACTTTC
CASTVRGSGANVLTF
>TRBV27|TRBD1|-|TRBJ2-7
TGTGCCAGCAGCCCCTCCGGACAGGGATCCTACGAGCAGTACTTC
CASSPSGQGSYEQYF
>TRBV7-9|TRBD1|few|TRBJ1-2
TGTGCCAGCAGCTCGTCCTCTCCGGGACAGGCTAACTATGGCTACACCTTC
CASSSSSPGQANYGYTF
>TRBV19|-|-|TRBJ2-7
TGTGCCAGTAGCGCGGGGCAGAACGAGCAGTACTTC
CASSAGQNEQYF
>TRBV19|-|-|TRBJ2-3
TGTGCCAGTAGTAAACAGGGCACAGATACGCAGTATTTT
CASSKQGTDTQYF
>TRBV20-1|TRBD1|-|TRBJ1-2
TGCAGTGCTACACAGGGGAACGGCTACACCTTC
CSATQGNGYTF
>TRBV11-2|-|-|TRBJ1-5
TGTGCCAGCAGCTTAGATCTGCGTCAGCCCCAGCATTTT
CASSLDLRQPQHF
>TRBV4-1|-|-|TRBJ1-2
TGCGCCAGCAGCCAAGATCCAGGATACAACTATGGCTACACCTTC
CASSQDPGYNYGYTF
>TRBV12-5|-|-|TRBJ2-2
TGTGCTAGTGGTTTAGGGGGGAGGGTCGGGGAGCTGTTTTTT
CASGLGGRVGELFF
>TRBV3-1/TRBV3-2|-|-|TRBJ1-2
TGTGCCAGCAGCCAAGGGTCTCAGGGGTGGTACTATGGCTACACCTTC
CASSQGSQGWYYGYTF
>TRBV2|-|once|TRBJ1-6
TGTGCCAGCTCGACAGGATATAATTCACCCCTCCACTTT
CASSTGYNSPLHF
>TRBV3-1/TRBV3-2|-|-|TRBJ2-1
TGTGCCAGCAGCCGAGGCAGTTACAATGAGCAGTTCTTC
CASSRGSYNEQFF
>TRBV7-3|TRBD1|-|TRBJ2-3
TGTGCCAGCAGCTTGGACAGGGTACCAGATACGCAGTATTTT
CASSLDRVPDTQYF
>TRBV11-2|-|-|TRBJ1-4
TGTGCCAGCAGCCCCAGTTCAGCAACTAATGAAAAACTGTTTTTT
CASSPSSATNEKLFF
>TRBV15|TRBD2|-|TRBJ2-3
TGTGCCACCAGCAGGGGACTAGTCTCACTTAGCACAGATACGCAGTATTTT
CATSRGLVSLSTDTQYF
>TRBV15|TRBD2|-|TRBJ2-3
TGTGCCACCAGCAGGCTTCGATCTAGCGGGGGGGCCGATACGCAGTATTTT
CATSRLRSSGGADTQYF
>TRBV7-8|TRBD2|-|TRBJ2-3
TGTGCCAGCAGCACTAGACTAGCGGGGGGAACAGATACGCAGTATTTT
CASSTRLAGGTDTQYF
>TRBV5-1|TRBD1|-|TRBJ2-5
TGCGCCAGCAGCTTGGGACAGGGCTTCGAAGAGACCCAGTACTTC
CASSLGQGFEETQYF
>TRBV10-2|TRBD2|-|TRBJ2-4
TGCGCCAGCACTGACGCACAAGCGGGGGGTAACGCCAAAAACATTCAGTACTTC
CASTDAQAGGNAKNIQYF
>TRBV9|-|-|TRBJ2-3
TGTGCCAGCAGCGTAGAAGGTGCGGAATCAGATACGCAGTATTTT
CASSVEGAESDTQYF
>TRBV27|-|-|TRBJ1-2
TGTGCCAGCAGTGCCCCGAATGAGGGTAACTATGGCTACACCTTC
CASSAPNEGNYGYTF
>TRBV7-9|TRBD2|-|TRBJ2-7
TGTGCCAGCAGCAATACTAGCGGGTCCTACGAGCAGTACTTC
CASSNTSGSYEQYF
>TRBV5-5|TRBD2|-|TRBJ2-7
TGTGCCAGCAGCCCGAGCGGGGGGGCCTACGAGCAGTACTTC
CASSPSGGAYEQYF
>TRBV4-1|TRBD1|-|TRBJ1-4
TGCGCCAGCAGCCAAGTACCCCCCGGGACAGGGAATGAAAAACTGTTTTTT
CASSQVPPGTGNEKLFF
>TRBV11-2|-|-|TRBJ1-4
TGTGCCAGCAGCTTAGAACAGGGACGGGAAAAACTGTTTTTT
CASSLEQGREKLFF
>TRBV6-5|-|-|TRBJ2-7
TGTGCCAGCGCGACTACTTTCTACGAGCAGTACTTC
CASATTFYEQYF
>TRBV4-2|TRBD1|-|TRBJ2-1
TGTGCCAGCAGCCAAACTCAGGGGGATAGCTCCTACAATGAGCAGTTCTTC
CASSQTQGDSSYNEQFF
>TRBV2|TRBD1|-|TRBJ1-5
TGTGCCAGCAGTGGACAGGGGTTAGACAGTCAGCCCCAGCATTTT
CASSGQGLDSQPQHF